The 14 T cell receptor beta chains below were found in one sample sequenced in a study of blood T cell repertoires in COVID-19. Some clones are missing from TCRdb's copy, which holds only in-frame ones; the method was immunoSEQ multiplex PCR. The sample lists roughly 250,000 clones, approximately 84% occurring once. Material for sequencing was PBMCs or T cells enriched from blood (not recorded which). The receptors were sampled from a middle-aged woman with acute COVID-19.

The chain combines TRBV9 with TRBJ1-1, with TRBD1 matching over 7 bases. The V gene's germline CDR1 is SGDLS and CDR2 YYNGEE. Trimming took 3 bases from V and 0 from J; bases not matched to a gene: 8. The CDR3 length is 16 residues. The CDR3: CASSGTGQLLNTEAFF. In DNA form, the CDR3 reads TGTGCCAGCAGCGGAACGGGACAGCTCTTGAACACTGAAGCTTTCTTT.

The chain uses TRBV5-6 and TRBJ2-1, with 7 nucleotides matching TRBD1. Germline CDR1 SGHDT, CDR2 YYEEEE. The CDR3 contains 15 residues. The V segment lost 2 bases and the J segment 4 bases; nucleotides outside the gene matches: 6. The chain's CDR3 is CASSLDRASYNEQFF. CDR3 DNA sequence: TGTGCCAGCAGCTTAGACAGGGCATCGTACAATGAGCAGTTCTTC. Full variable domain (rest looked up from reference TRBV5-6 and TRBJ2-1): DAGVTQSPTHLIKTRGQQVTLRCSPKSGHDTVSWYQQALGQGPQFIFQYYEEEERQRGNFPDRFSGHQFPNYSSELNVNALLLGDSALYLCASSLDRASYNEQFFGPGTRLTVL.

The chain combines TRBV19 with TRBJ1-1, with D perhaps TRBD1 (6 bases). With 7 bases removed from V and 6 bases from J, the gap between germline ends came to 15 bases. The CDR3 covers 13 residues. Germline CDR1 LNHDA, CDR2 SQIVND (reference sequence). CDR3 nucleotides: TGTGCCAGTAAGGGGGGGAATATCGCTGAAGCTTTCTTT. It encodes CASKGGNIAEAFF.

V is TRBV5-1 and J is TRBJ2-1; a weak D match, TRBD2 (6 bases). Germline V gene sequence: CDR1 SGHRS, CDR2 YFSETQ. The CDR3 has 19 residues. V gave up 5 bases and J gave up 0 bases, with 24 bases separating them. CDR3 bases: TGCGCCAGCAGATGGGATCGAGGCCTAGCGAACCCCTCCTACAATGAGCAGTTCTTC. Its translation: CASRWDRGLANPSYNEQFF. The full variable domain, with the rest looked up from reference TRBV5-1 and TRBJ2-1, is KAGVTQTPRYLIKTRGQQVTLSCSPISGHRSVSWYQQTPGQGLQFLFEYFSETQRNKGNFPGRFSGRQFSNSRSEMNVSTLELGDSALYLCASRWDRGLANPSYNEQFFGPGTRLTVL.

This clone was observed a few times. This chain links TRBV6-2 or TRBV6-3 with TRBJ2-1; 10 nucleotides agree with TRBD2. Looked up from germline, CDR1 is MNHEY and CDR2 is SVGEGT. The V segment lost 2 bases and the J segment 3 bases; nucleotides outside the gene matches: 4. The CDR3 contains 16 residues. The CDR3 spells CASSYELAGYYNEQFF. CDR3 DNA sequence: TGTGCCAGCAGTTACGAACTAGCGGGATACTACAATGAGCAGTTCTTC.

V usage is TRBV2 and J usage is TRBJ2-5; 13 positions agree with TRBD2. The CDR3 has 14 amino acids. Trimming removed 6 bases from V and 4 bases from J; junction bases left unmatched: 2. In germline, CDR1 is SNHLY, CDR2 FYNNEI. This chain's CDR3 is CASRRTSGRETQYF. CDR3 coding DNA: TGTGCCAGCAGGCGGACTAGCGGGAGAGAGACCCAGTACTTC.

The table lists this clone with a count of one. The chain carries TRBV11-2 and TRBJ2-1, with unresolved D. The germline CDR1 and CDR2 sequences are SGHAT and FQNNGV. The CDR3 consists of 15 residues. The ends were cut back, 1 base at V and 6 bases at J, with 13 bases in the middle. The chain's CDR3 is CASSLASSRSNEQFF. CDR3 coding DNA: TGTGCCAGCAGCTTAGCTTCGTCTAGGAGCAATGAGCAGTTCTTC.

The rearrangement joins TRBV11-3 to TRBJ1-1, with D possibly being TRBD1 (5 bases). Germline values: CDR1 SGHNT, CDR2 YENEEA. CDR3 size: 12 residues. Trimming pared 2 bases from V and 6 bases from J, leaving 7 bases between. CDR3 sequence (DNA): TGTGCCAGCAGCTTACAGGGCTCTGAAGCTTTCTTT. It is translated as CASSLQGSEAFF.

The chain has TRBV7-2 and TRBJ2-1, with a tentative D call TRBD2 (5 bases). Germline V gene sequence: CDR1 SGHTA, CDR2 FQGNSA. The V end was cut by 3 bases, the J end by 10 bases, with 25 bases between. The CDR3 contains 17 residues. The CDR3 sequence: CASSLSALVGFGSEQFF. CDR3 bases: TGTGCCAGCAGCTTGAGTGCACTAGTTGGGTTTGGGTCCGAGCAGTTCTTC.

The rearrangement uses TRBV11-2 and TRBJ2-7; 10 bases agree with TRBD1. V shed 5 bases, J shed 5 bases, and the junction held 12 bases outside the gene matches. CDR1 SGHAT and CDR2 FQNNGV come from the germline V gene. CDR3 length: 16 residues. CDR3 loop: CASSTRMTGTGDEQYF. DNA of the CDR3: TGTGCCAGCAGCACCCGAATGACCGGGACAGGGGACGAGCAGTACTTC.

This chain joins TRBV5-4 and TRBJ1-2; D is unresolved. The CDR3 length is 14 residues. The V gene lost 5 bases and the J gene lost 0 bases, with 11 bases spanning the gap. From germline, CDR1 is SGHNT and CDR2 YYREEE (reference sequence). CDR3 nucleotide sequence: TGTGCCAGCAGTCCTGGCGGAGCTAACTATGGCTACACCTTC. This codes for CASSPGGANYGYTF.

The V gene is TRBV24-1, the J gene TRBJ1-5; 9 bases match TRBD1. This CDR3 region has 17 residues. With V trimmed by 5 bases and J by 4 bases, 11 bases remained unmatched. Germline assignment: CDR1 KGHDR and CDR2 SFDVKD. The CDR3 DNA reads TGTGCCACCAGTGCTATTCCGACAGGGGGACTAAATCAGCCCCAGCATTTT. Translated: CATSAIPTGGLNQPQHF.

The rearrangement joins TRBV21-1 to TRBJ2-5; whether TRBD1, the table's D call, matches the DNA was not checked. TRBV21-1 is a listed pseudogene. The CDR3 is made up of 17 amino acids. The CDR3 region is CASPAATEGGADRDQYF. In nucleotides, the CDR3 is TGTGCCAGCCCTGCGGCCACAGAAGGGGGCGCGGATAGGGACCAGTACTTC.

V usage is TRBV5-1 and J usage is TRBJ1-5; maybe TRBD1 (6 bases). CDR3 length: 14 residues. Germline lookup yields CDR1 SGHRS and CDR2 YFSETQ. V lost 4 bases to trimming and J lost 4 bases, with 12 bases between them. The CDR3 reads CASSPDRPNQPQHF. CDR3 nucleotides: TGCGCCAGCAGCCCTGACAGGCCTAATCAGCCCCAGCATTTT.